This T cell receptor (beta chain) was sequenced in a study of cytomegalovirus exposure and HLA in healthy donors. The study's findings and limits: Confirmation was obtained in vitro that a few CMV-associated chains are specific for CMV antigens.

The length of the CDR3 is 13 residues. The germline gives CDR1 GTSNPN, CDR2 SVGIG (reference sequence). V dropped 0 bases and J dropped 5 bases, with 10 bases sitting between them. Comment on this clone: No antigen is known for it.

Sequencing was performed with immunoSEQ multiplex PCR; in TCRdb, only in-frame clones are kept and a portion is missing. The table has 150,000 to 200,000 clones, about 82% seen once. The receptor's source is a woman under 30 in good health and CMV-seronegative. The sequencing sample was made of PBMCs. The chain has TRBV30 and TRBJ2-5, with D possibly TRBD2 on 5 matching bases. The CDR3 protein is CAWSVGGRETQYF. The CDR3 DNA sequence: TGTGCCTGGAGTGTAGGCGGGCGGGAGACCCAGTACTTC.